This T cell receptor (beta chain) derives from a study of T cell responses to AZD1222 COVID-19 vaccine. A note on this clone: Its target is unknown.

Overall study results and limits: Spike-wide coverage was observed for vaccine-associated CD4 TCRs, with dominant responses at 160-218 and 743-854. Baseline antibody screening turned up just a handful of seropositive AZD1222 recipients. Clonal diversity may have been underestimated in mostly white British donors.

Profiling relied on immunoSEQ multiplex PCR, and the TCRdb table lists in-frame clones only, not all of them. The data show around 140,000 clones, approximately 90% seen once. This specimen was peripheral blood, taken on day 0 of AZD1222 vaccination. The clonotype originates from an adult in good health.

CDR3 region: CASSPGTGVITEAFF. CDR3 nucleotides: TGTGCCAGCAGCCCCGGGACGGGGGTAATTACTGAAGCTTTCTTT. The chain combines TRBV4-2 with TRBJ1-1; the D gene is possibly TRBD1 (5 bases). The germline gives CDR1 LGHNA, CDR2 YNFKEQ. This CDR3 contains 15 residues. Trimming removed 4 bases from V and 5 bases from J, with 17 bases in between.